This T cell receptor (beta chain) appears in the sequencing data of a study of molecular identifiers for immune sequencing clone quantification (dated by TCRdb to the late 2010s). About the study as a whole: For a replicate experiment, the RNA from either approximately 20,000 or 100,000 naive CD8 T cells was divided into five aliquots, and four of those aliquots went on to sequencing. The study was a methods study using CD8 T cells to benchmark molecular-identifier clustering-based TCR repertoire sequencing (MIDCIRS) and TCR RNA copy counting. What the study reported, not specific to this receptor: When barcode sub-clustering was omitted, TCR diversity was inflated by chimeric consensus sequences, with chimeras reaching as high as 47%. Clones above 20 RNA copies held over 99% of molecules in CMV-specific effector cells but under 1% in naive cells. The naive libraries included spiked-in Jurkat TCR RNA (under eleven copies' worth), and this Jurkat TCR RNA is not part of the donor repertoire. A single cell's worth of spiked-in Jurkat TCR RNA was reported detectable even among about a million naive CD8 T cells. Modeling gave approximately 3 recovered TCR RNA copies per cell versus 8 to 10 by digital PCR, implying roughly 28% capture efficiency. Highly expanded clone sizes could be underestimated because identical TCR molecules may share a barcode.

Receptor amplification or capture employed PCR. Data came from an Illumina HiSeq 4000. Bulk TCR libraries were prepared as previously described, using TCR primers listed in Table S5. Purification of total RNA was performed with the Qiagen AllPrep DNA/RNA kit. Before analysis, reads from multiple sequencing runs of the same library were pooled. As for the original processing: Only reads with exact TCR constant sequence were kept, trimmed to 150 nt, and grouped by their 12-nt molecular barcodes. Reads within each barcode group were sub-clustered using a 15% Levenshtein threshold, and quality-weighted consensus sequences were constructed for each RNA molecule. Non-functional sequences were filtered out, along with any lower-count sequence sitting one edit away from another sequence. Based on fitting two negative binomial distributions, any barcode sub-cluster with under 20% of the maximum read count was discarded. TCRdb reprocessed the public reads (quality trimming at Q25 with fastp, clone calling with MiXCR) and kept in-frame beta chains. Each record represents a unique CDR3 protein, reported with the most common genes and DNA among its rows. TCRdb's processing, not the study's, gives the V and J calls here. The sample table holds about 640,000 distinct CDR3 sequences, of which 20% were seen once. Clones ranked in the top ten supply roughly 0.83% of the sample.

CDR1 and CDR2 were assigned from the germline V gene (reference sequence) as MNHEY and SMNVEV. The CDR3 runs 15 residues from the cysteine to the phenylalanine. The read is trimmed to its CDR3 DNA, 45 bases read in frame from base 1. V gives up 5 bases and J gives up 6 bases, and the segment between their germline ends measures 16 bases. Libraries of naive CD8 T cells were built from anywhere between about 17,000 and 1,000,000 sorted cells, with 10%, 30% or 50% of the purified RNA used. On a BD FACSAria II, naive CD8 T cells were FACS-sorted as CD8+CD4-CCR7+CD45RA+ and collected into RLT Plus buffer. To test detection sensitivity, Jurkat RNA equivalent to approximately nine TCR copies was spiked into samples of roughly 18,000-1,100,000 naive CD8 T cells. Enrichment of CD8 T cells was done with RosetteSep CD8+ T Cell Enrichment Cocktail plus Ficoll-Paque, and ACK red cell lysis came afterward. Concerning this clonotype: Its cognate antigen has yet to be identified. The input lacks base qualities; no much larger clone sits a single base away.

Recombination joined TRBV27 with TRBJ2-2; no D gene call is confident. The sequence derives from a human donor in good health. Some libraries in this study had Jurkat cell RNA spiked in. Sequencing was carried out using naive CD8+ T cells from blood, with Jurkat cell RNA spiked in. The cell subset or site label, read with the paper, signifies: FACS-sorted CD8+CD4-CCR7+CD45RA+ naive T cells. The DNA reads TGTGCCAGCAGTCCCCAAAGCCCCGTACCCGGGGAGCTGTTTTTT. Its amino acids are CASSPQSPVPGELFF.